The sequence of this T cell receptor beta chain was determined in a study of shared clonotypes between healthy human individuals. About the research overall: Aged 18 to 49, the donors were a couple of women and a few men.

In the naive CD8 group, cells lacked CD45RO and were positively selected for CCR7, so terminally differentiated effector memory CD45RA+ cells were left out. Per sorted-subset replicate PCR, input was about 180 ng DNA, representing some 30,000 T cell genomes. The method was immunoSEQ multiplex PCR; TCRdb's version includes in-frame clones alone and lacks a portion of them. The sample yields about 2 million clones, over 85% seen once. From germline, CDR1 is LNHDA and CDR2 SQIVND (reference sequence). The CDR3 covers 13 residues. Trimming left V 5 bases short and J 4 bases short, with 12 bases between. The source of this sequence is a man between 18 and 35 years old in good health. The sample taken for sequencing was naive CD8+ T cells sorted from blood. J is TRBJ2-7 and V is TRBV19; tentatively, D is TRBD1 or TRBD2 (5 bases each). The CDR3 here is CASSPRDGYEQYF. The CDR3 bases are TGTGCCAGTAGTCCGAGGGACGGATACGAGCAGTACTTC. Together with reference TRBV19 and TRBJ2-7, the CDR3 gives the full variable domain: DGGITQSPKYLFRKEGQNVTLSCEQNLNHDAMYWYRQDPGQGLRLIYYSQIVNDFQKGDIAEGYSVSREKKESFPLTVTSAQKNPTAFYLCASSPRDGYEQYFGPGTRLTVT.